This section outlines one T cell receptor beta chain sequence together with its context. What it binds is not known. These data come from a study of blood T cells in healthy people across ages. Trimming took off 8 bases at V and 7 bases at J, with 14 bases between the two ends. This CDR3 is 12 amino acids long. Overall study results and limits: Researchers said unsorted PBMCs prevented a conclusive naive versus antigen-experienced comparison.

Then a second PCR, running about 6 to 11 cycles, was carried out with a sample-barcoded 5' primer and a J-beta primer mix. Each CDR3 protein gets one entry after TCRdb re-called the 5' RACE reads with MiXCR. The sample contains about 1.7 million distinct CDR3 sequences, roughly 28% of which appear only once. The sample comprised blood. The chain is built from TRBV12-3 or TRBV12-4 and TRBJ1-1; unclear D gene. The TCR sequence derives from a woman under 40 in good health. In nucleotides, the CDR3 is TGTGCCAGCCGGACCACGTTAGGTGAAGCTTTCTTT. This gives the protein CASRTTLGEAFF.